Listed below are T cell receptor beta chains from one sample, sequenced in a study of neurological immune-mediated disorders. MiXCR, run by TCRdb on the 5' RACE reads, gives a single entry per CDR3 protein. The sample carries tens of thousands of distinct CDR3 sequences, roughly 5% recorded once. Sequences were obtained from PBMCs. Receptors originate from a man aged 18 to 29 with multiple sclerosis. CDR3s include the opening cysteine and the closing phenylalanine or tryptophan.

cdr3_length,v_call,j_call,cdr3_aa
14,TRBV20-1,TRBJ2-3,CSASRGVGTDTQYF
16,TRBV27,TRBJ1-3,CASSPTPTGAGNTIYF
12,TRBV7-8,TRBJ1-1,CASSLVVSEAFF
14,TRBV20-1,TRBJ2-7,CSAAPGQGPYEQYF
14,TRBV6-5,TRBJ2-1,CASSSGRRHNEQFF
16,TRBV20-1,TRBJ2-2,CSARGTSGRFTGELFF
19,TRBV5-1,TRBJ2-1,CASSLEGGVGTGSYNEQFF
15,TRBV7-2,TRBJ1-4,CASSLRQGWGEKLFF
15,TRBV24-1,TRBJ2-1,CATSRRGSSYNEQFF
16,TRBV20-1,TRBJ2-1,CSAPKGGGSSYNEQFF
15,TRBV20-1,TRBJ1-5,CSALKDRGSNQPQHF
9,TRBV21-1,TRBJ2-2,CASSGELFF
13,TRBV30,TRBJ1-1,CAWIPRANTEAFF
15,TRBV7-2,TRBJ2-5,CASSPSGLTRGTQYF
13,TRBV20-1,TRBJ1-1,CSARARGRAEAFF
14,TRBV6-5,TRBJ1-1,CATRQGEVNTEAFF
14,TRBV20-1,TRBJ1-5,CSAPDKYSNQPQHF
16,TRBV5-1,TRBJ2-3,CASSLGSTSGTDTQYF
14,TRBV11-2,TRBJ1-5,CASSLDQNNQPQHF
16,TRBV10-3,TRBJ2-1,CAISEPTRGGANEQFF
15,TRBV6-6,TRBJ2-3,CASSLRDASTDTQYF
13,TRBV10-3,TRBJ2-7,CAIRRDRAGEQYF